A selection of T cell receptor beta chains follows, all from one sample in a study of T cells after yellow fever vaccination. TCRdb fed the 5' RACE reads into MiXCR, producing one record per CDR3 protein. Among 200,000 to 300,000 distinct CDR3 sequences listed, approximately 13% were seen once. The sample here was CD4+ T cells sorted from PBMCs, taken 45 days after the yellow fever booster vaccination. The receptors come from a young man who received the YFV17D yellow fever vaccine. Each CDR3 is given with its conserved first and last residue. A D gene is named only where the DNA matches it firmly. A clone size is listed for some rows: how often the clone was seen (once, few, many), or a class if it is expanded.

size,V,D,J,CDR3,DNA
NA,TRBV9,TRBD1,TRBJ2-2,CASSTARGWAGELFF,TGTGCCAGCAGCACCGCCAGGGGGTGGGCCGGGGAGCTGTTTTTT
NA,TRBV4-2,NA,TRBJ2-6,CASSLSPLGFSGANVLTF,TGTGCCAGCAGCCTTAGCCCCCTCGGCTTCTCTGGGGCCAACGTCCTGACTTTC
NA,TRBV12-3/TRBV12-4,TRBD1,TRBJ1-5,CASRPTGGVVQPQHF,TGTGCCAGCAGGCCCACAGGGGGCGTTGTGCAGCCCCAGCATTTT
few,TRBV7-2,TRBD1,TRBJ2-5,CASSSTGGRETQYF,TGTGCCAGCAGCTCAACAGGGGGGAGGGAGACCCAGTACTTC
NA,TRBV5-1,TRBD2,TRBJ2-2,CASSFPGLQTTGELFF,TGCGCCAGCAGCTTTCCGGGACTACAAACCACCGGGGAGCTGTTTTTT
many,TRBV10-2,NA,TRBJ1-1,CASSRDTYTEAFF,TGCGCCAGCAGCCGGGACACCTACACTGAAGCTTTCTTT
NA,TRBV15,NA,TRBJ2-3,CATSSAGIDTQYF,TGTGCCACCAGTAGCGCCGGGATTGATACGCAGTATTTT
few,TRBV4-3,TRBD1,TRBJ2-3,CASSQMRQGITDTQYF,TGCGCCAGCAGCCAAATGAGACAGGGGATCACAGATACGCAGTATTTT
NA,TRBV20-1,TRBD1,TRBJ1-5,CSARYLDRGNQPQHF,TGCAGTGCTAGATATCTGGACAGGGGCAATCAGCCCCAGCATTTT
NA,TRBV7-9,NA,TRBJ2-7,CASSSWAKAYEQYF,TGTGCCAGCAGCTCCTGGGCCAAAGCCTACGAGCAGTACTTC